Each of the 2 T cell receptor beta chains below was sequenced from the same sample in a study of cytomegalovirus exposure and HLA in healthy donors. The primer mix had 60 Vbeta and 13 Jbeta primers. Generated by immunoSEQ multiplex PCR, the TCRdb table keeps only in-frame clones and is missing some. The data hold around 130,000 clones, with about 85% observed a single time. The sequenced material came from PBMCs. These receptors originate from a boy younger than 18 in good health and CMV-seronegative.

V usage is TRBV29-1 and J usage is TRBJ1-2; D remains unclear. Per germline, CDR1 SQVTM and CDR2 ANQGSEA. V lost 5 bases to trimming and J lost 3 bases, with 10 bases between them. The CDR3 runs to 12 residues. The CDR3 nucleotides are TGCAGCGTTATCGCAGAGGACTATGGCTACACCTTC. Protein: CSVIAEDYGYTF.

The chain uses TRBV10-3 and TRBJ1-5, with D unclear. Per the germline V gene, CDR1 is ENHRY and CDR2 is SYGVKD. The CDR3 spans 14 residues. V was pared by 0 bases and J by 9 bases, with 12 bases between. CDR3 nucleotides: TGTGCCATCAGTGAGTCAGAGGTTCGGGGGCCCCAGCATTTT. It encodes CAISESEVRGPQHF.